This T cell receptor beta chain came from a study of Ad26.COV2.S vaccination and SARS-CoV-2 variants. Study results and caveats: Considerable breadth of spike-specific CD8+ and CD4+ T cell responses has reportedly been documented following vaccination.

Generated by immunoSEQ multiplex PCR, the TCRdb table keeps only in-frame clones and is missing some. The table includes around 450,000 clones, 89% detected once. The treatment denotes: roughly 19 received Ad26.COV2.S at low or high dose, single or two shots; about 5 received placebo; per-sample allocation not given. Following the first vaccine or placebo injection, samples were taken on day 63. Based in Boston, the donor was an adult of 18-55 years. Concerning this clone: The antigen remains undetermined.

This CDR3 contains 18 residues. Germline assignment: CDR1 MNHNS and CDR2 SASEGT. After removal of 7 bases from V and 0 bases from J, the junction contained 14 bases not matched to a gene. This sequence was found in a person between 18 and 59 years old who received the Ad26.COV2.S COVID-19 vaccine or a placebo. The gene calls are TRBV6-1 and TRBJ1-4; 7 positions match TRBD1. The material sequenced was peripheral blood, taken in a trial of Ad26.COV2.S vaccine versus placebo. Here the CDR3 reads CASIEGQTSLSTNEKLFF. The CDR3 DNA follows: TGTGCCAGCATTGAGGGACAGACAAGCCTCTCAACTAATGAAAAACTGTTTTTT.